Described below is a single T cell receptor (beta chain) sequence and its context. The data belong to a study of control samples from healthy donors and cancer patients. TCRdb keeps only in-frame clones here, not all; method: immunoSEQ multiplex PCR. The sample carries roughly 86,000 clones, 75% to 95% recorded once. The CDR3 loop spans 16 amino acids. With V trimmed by 2 bases and J by 1 base, 4 bases remained unmatched. In germline, CDR1 is SGDLS, CDR2 YYNGEE. The gene calls are TRBV9 and TRBJ2-3, with 10 positions matching TRBD1. Sequenced sample: blood. This receptor was identified in a man aged 25-45 years in good health. The chain's CDR3 is CASSVTGGSGTDTQYF. CDR3 DNA sequence: TGTGCCAGCAGCGTGACAGGGGGCTCGGGCACAGATACGCAGTATTTT. The whole variable domain, remainder taken from reference TRBV9 and TRBJ2-3, is DSGVTQTPKHLITATGQRVTLRCSPRSGDLSVYWYQQSLDQGLQFLIQYYNGEERAKGNILERFSAQQFPDLHSELNLSSLELGDSALYFCASSVTGGSGTDTQYFGPGTRLTVL.